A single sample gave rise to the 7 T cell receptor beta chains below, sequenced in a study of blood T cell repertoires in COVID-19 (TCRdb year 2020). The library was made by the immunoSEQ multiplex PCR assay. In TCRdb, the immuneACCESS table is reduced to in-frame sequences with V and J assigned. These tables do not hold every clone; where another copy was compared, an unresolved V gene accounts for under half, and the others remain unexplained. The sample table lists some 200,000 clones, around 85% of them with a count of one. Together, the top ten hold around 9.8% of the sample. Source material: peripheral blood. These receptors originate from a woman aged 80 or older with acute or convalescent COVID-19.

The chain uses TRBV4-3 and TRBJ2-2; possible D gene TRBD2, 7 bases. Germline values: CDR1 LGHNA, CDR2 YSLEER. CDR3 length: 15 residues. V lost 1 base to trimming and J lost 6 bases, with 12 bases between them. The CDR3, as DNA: TGCGCCAGCAGCCAAGGTGGGGGGGCATCCGGGGAGCTGTTTTTT. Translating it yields CASSQGGGASGELFF.

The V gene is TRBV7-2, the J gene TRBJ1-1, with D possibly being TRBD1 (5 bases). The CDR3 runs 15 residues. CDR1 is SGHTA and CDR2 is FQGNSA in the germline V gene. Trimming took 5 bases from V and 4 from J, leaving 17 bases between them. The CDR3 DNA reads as TGTGCCAGCAGCCCAGAGGGAGGGGCCCTCACTGAAGCTTTCTTT. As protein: CASSPEGGALTEAFF.

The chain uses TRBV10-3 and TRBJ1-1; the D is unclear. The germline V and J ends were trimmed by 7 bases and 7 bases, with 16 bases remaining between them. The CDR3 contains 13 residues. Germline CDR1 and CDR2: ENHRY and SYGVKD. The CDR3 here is CAITDTPGGEAFF. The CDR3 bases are TGTGCCATCACCGACACTCCCGGTGGTGAAGCTTTCTTT.

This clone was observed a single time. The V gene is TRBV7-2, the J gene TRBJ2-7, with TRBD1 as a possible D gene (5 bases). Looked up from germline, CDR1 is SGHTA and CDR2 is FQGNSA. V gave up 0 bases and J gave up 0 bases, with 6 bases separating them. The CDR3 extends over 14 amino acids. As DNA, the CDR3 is TGTGCCAGCAGCTTAGCGGACAACTCCTACGAGCAGTACTTC. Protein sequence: CASSLADNSYEQYF.

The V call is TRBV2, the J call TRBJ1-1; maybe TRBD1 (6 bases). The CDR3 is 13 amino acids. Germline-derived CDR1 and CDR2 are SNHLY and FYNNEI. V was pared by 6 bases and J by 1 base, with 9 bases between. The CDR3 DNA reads TGTGCCAGCAGCGAGACAGGGAACACTGAAGCTTTCTTT. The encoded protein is CASSETGNTEAFF.

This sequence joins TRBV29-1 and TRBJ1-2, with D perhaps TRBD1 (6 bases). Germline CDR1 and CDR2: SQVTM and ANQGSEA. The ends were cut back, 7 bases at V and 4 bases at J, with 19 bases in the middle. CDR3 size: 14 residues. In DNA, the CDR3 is TGCAGCGCCTCAGAGGGGGACGGCCTCTATGGCTACACCTTC. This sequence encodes CSASEGDGLYGYTF.

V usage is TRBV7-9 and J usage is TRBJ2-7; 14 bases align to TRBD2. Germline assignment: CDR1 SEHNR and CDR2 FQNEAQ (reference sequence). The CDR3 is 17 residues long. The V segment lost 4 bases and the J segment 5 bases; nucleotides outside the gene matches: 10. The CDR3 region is CASSSRLAGGPTHEQYF. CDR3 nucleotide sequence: TGTGCCAGCAGCTCCCGACTAGCGGGAGGGCCGACCCACGAGCAGTACTTC.